The T cell receptor beta chain described here comes from a study of control samples from healthy donors and cancer patients. The CDR3 is made up of 13 amino acids. Per the germline V gene, CDR1 is MDHEN and CDR2 is SYDVKM. J was trimmed by 5 bases and V by 6 bases; bases with no gene match: 4. Assay used: immunoSEQ multiplex PCR; TCRdb lists only in-frame clones, some missing. The table shows more than 95,000 clones, with over 90% occurring only once. The sample consisted of blood. The chain employs TRBV28 and TRBJ2-5, with TRBD1 matching over 9 bases. This sequence originates from a man aged 30 to 45 in good health. The CDR3 bases are TGTGCCAGCAGCACAGGGGGCCGGGAGACCCAGTACTTC. It yields the protein CASSTGGRETQYF.